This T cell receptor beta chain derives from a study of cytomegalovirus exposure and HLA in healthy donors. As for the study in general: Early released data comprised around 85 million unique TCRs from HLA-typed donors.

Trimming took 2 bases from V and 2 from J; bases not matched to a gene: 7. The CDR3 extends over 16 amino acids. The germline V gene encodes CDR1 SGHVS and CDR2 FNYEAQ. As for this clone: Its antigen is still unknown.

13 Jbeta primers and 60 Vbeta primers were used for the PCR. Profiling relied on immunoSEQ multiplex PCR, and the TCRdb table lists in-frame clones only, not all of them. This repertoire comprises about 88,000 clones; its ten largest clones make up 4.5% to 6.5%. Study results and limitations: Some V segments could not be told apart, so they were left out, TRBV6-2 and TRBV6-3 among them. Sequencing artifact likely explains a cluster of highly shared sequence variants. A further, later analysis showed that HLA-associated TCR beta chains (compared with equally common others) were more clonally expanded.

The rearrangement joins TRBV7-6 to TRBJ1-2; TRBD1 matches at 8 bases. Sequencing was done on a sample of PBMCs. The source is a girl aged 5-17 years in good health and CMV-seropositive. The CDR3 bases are TGTGCCAGCAGCTTAAGGCGGCAGGGGGCGAACTATGGCTACACCTTC. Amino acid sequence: CASSLRRQGANYGYTF.